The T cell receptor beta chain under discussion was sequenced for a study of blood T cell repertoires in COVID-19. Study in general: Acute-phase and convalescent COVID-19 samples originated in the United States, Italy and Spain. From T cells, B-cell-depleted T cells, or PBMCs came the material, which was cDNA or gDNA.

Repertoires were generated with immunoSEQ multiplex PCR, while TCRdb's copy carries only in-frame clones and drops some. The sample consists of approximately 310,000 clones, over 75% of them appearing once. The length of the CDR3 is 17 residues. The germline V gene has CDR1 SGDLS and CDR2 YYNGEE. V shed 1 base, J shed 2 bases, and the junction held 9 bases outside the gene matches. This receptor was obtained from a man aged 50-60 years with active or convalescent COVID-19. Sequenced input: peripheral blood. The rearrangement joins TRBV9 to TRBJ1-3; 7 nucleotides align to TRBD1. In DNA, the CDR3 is TGTGCCAGCAGCGTAAGCCATCGACAGGGCGCTGGAAACACCATATATTTT. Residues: CASSVSHRQGAGNTIYF.